The sequence of this T cell receptor beta chain was determined in a study of cytomegalovirus exposure and HLA in healthy donors. Study findings and constraints: The authors later linked a missense DCLRE1C variant to TCR beta V- and J-gene trimming.

A remark on this clone: Its antigen is still unknown.

After removal of 7 bases from V and 0 bases from J, the junction contained 6 bases not matched to a gene. The CDR3 runs 15 residues. The V gene's germline CDR1 is MNHEY and CDR2 SVGAGI. Primers: 60 Vbeta forward and 13 Jbeta reverse. Methods used by the authors: Unique TCR beta chains totaled about 78 million in a later count, with roughly 11 million of them shared. The data were produced by immunoSEQ multiplex PCR, yet TCRdb's version contains in-frame clones alone and is incomplete. That table supplies the V and J calls and clone size; D and trimming were determined from the DNA. The data show under 150,000 clones, around 75% seen once.

The sequencing sample was made of PBMCs. This receptor was obtained from a man between 25 and 39 years old in good health and CMV-seronegative. The chain employs TRBV6-5 and TRBJ1-5, with 7 bases matching TRBD1. CDR3 coding DNA: TGTGCCAGCAAAACGGACAGGAATAGCAATCAGCCCCAGCATTTT. Amino acid sequence: CASKTDRNSNQPQHF.